The subject of this entry is one TCR beta chain. Looked up from germline, CDR1 is SQVTM and CDR2 is ANQGSEA. CDR3 length: 13 residues. V lost 7 bases and J lost 4, with 16 bases in between. Assay: immunoSEQ multiplex PCR; the TCRdb copy retains only in-frame clones and omits some. This table has over 45,000 clones, approximately 80% appearing once. The sample comes from a study of OX40 agonist ivuxolimab in advanced cancers. The sequence was collected from an adult with an advanced solid tumor such as melanoma, head and neck, liver or kidney cancer. This sample comprised CD4+ or CD8+ T cells sorted from blood, obtained in a trial of the OX40 agonist ivuxolimab. V gene TRBV29-1 combines with J gene TRBJ1-2; D is unclear. For the CDR3, the DNA is TGCAGCGCCCCCTCCCCGGCCCCCTATGGCTACACCTTC. As protein: CSAPSPAPYGYTF.